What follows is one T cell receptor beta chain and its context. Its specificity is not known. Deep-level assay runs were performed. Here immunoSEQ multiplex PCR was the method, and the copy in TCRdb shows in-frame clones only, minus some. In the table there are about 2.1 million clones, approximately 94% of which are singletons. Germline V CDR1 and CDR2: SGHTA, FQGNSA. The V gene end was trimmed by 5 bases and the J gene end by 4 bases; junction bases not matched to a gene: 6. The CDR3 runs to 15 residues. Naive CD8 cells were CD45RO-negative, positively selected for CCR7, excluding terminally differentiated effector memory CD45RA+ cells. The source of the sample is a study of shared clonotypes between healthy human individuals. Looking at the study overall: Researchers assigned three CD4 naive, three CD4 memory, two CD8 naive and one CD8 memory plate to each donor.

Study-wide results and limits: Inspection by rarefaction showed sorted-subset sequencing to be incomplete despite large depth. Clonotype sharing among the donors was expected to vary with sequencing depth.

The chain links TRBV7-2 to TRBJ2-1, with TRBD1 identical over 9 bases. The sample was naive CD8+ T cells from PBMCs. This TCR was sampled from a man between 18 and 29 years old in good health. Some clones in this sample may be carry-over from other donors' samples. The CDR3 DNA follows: TGTGCCAGCAGCCGGGGGGACAGGGCATACAATGAGCAGTTCTTC. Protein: CASSRGDRAYNEQFF.